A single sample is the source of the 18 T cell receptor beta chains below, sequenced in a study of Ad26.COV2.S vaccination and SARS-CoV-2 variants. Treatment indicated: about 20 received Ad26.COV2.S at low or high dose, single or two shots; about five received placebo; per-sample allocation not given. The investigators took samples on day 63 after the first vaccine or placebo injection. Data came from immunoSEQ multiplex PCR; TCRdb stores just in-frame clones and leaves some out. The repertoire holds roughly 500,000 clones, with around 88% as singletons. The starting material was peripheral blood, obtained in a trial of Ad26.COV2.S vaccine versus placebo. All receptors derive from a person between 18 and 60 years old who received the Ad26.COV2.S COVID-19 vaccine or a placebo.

DNA of the CDR3: TGTGCCAGCAGCCCGCGGACAGGGGGCATAAACAATGAGCAGTTCTTC. Amino acid sequence: CASSPRTGGINNEQFF. The chain carries TRBV7-2 and TRBJ2-1, with 11 positions matching TRBD1. Germline V gene data show CDR1 as SGHTA and CDR2 as FQGNSA. With 5 bases clipped from V and 5 bases from J, the junction kept 8 bases outside the gene matches. There are 16 residues in the CDR3.

The chain's CDR3 is CASSGGGWNTEAFF. CDR3 bases: TGTGCCAGCAGTGGAGGCGGGTGGAACACTGAAGCTTTCTTT. J is TRBJ1-1 and V is TRBV25-1; no reliable D call. The CDR3 is 14 amino acids. V gave up 4 bases and J gave up 1 base, with 10 bases separating them. Germline V gives CDR1 MGHDK, CDR2 SYGVNS.

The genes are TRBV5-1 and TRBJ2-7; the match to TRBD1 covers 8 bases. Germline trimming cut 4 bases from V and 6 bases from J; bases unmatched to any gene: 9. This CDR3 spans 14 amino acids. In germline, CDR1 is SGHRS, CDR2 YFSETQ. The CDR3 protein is CASSTGGTRFEQYF. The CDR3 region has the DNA TGCGCCAGCAGCACAGGGGGTACCCGATTCGAGCAGTACTTC. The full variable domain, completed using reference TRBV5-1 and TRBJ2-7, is KAGVTQTPRYLIKTRGQQVTLSCSPISGHRSVSWYQQTPGQGLQFLFEYFSETQRNKGNFPGRFSGRQFSNSRSEMNVSTLELGDSALYLCASSTGGTRFEQYFGPGTRLTVT.

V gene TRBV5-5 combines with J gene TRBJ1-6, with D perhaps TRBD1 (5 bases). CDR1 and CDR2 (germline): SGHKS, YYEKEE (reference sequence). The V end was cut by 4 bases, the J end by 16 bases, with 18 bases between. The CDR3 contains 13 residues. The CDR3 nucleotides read TGTGCCAGCAGCCCCGGTGGGACCGTCCGGCTCCACTTT. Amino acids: CASSPGGTVRLHF.

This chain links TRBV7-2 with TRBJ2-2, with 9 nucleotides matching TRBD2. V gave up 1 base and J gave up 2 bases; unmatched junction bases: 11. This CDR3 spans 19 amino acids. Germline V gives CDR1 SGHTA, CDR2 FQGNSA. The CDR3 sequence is CASSLVGRGRGTNTGELFF. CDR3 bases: TGTGCCAGCAGCTTAGTGGGACGCGGGAGGGGAACAAACACCGGGGAGCTGTTTTTT. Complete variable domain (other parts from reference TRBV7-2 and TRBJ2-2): GAGVSQSPSNKVTEKGKDVELRCDPISGHTALYWYRQSLGQGLEFLIYFQGNSAPDKSGLPSDRFSAERTGGSVSTLTIQRTQQEDSAVYLCASSLVGRGRGTNTGELFFGEGSRLTVL.

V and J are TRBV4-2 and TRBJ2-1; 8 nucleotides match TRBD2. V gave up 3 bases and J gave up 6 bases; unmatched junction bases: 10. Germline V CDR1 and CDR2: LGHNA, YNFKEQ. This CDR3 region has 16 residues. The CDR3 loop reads CASSQAGTSLSNEQFF. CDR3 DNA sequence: TGTGCCAGCAGCCAGGCCGGGACTAGTTTGAGCAATGAGCAGTTCTTC.

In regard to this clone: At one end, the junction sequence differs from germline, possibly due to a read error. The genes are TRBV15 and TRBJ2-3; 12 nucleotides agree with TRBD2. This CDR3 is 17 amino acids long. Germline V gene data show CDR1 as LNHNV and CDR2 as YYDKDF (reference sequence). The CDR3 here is CATSRGRRLAGVDTQYF. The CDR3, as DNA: TGCGCCACCAGCAGAGGGAGGAGACTAGCGGGAGTAGATACGCAGTATTTT.

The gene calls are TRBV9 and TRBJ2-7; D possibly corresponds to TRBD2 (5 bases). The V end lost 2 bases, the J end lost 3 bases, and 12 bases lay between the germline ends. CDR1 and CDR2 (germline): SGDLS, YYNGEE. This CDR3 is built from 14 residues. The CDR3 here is CASSVTAAVYEQYF. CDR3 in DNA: TGTGCCAGCAGCGTTACAGCGGCGGTCTACGAGCAGTACTTC. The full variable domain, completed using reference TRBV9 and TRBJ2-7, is DSGVTQTPKHLITATGQRVTLRCSPRSGDLSVYWYQQSLDQGLQFLIQYYNGEERAKGNILERFSAQQFPDLHSELNLSSLELGDSALYFCASSVTAAVYEQYFGPGTRLTVT.

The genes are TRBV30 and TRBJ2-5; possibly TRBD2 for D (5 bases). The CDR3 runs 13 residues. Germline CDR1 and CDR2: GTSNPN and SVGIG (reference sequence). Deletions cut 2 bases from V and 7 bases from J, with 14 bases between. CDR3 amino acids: CAWSIGSPGTQYF. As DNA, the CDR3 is TGTGCCTGGAGTATAGGGAGCCCCGGGACCCAGTACTTC.

The CDR3 DNA reads TGTGCCAGCTTGGGGACTGATGATGGAGGCTACGAGCAGTACTTC. Protein sequence: CASLGTDDGGYEQYF. This chain uses TRBV6-6 with TRBJ2-7; weak D call: TRBD2 (6 bases). The V and J ends lost 8 bases and 3 bases respectively, with 20 bases between them. The CDR3 consists of 15 residues. The germline V gene encodes CDR1 MNHNY and CDR2 SVGAGI (reference sequence).

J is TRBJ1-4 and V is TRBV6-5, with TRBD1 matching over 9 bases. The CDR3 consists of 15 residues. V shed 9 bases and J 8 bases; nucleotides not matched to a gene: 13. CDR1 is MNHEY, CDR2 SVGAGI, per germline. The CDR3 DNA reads TGTGCCAGTCGGGCCTACCGACAGGGGGAAGAAAAACTGTTTTTT. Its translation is CASRAYRQGEEKLFF.

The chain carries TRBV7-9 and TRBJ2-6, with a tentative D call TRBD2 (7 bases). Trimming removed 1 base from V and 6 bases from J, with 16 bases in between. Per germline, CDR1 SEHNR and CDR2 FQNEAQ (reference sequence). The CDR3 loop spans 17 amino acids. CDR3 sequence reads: CASSLGSGGAVANVLTF. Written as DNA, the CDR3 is TGTGCCAGCAGCTTAGGATCGGGGGGCGCGGTGGCCAACGTCCTGACTTTC.

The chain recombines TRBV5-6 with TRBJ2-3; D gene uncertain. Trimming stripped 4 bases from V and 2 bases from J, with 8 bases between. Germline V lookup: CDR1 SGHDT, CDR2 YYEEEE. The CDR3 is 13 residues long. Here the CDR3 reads CASSPVPTDTQYF. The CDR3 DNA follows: TGTGCCAGCAGCCCAGTCCCCACAGATACGCAGTATTTT.

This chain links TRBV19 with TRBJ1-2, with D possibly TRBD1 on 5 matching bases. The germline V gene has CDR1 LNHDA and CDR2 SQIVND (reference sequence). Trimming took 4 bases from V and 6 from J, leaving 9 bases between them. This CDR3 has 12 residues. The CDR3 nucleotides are TGTGCCAGTAGTAGTCAGGGACATGGCTACACCTTC. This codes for CASSSQGHGYTF.

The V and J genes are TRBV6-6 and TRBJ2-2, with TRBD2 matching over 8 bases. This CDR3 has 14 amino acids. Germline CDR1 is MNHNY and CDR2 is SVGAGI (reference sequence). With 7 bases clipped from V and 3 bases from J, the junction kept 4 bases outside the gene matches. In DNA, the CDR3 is TGTGCCAGCATTGCGGGAGGATACACCGGGGAGCTGTTTTTT. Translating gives CASIAGGYTGELFF.

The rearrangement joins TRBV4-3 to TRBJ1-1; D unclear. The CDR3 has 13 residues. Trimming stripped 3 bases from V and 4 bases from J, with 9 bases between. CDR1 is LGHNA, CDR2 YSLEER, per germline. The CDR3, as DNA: TGCGCCAGCAGCCAGGCAATGAGCACTGAAGCTTTCTTT. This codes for CASSQAMSTEAFF.

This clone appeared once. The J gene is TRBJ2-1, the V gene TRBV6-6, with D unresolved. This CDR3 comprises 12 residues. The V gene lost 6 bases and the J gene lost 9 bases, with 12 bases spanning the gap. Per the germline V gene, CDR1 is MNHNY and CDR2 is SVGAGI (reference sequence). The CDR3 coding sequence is TGTGCCAGCAGGGATCCGGGCAGTGAGCAGTTCTTC. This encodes CASRDPGSEQFF.

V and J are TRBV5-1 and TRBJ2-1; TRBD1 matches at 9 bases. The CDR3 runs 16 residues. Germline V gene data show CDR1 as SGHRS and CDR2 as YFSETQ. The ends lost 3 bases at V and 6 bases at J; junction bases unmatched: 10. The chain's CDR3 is CASSSSSGTGSNEQFF. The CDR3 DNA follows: TGCGCCAGCAGCTCCAGCTCGGGGACAGGGTCCAATGAGCAGTTCTTC.